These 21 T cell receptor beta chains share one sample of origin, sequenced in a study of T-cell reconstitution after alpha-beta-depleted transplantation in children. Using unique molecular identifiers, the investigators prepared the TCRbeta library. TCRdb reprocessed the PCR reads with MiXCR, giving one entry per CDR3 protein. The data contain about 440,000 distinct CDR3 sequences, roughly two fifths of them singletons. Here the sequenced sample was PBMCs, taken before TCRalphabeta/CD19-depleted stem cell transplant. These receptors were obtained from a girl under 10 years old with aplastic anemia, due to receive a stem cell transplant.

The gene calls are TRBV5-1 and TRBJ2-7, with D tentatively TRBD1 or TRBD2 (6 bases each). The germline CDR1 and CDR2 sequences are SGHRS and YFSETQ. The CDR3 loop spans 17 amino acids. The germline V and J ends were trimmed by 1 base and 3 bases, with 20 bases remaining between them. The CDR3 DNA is TGCGCCAGCAGCTTGAGGGGGGCCCTCGACTCCTACTACGAGCAGTACTTC. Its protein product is CASSLRGALDSYYEQYF.

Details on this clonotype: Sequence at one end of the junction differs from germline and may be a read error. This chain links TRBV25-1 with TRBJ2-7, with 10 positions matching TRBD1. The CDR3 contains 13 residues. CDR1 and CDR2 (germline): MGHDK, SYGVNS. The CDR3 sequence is CASRGQGTYEQYF. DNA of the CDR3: TGCGCCAGCAGGGGACAGGGGACCTACGAGCAGTACTTC.

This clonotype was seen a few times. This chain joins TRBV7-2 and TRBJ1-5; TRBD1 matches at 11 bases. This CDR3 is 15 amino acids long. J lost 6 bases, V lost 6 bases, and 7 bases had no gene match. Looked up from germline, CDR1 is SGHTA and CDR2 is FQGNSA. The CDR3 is CASSMDRGQGQPQHF. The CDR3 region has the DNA TGTGCCAGCAGTATGGACAGGGGGCAGGGTCAGCCCCAGCATTTT.

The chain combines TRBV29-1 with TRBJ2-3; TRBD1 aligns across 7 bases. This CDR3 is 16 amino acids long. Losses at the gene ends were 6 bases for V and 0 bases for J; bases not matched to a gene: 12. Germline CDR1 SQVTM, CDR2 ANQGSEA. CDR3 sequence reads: CSVDEPDRPSTDTQYF. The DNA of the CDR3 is TGCAGCGTCGATGAACCGGACAGGCCTAGCACAGATACGCAGTATTTT.

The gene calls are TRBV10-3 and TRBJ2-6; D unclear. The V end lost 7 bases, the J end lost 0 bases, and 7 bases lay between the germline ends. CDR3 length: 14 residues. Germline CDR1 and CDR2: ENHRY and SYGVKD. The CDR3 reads CAIMDGSGANVLTF. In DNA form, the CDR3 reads TGTGCCATCATGGACGGCTCTGGGGCCAACGTCCTGACTTTC.

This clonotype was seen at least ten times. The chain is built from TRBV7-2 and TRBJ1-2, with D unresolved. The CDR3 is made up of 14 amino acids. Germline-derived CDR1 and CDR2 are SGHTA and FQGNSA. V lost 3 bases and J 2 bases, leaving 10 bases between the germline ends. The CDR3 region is CASSFRENNYGYTF. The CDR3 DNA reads TGTGCCAGCAGCTTTCGGGAGAACAACTATGGCTACACCTTC.

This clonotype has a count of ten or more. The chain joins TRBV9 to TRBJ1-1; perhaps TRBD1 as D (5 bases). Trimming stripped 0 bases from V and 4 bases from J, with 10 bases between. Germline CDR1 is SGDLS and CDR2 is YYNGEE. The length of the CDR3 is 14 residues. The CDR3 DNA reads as TGTGCCAGCAGCGTAGCCGGTGGGGGCACTGAAGCTTTCTTT. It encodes CASSVAGGGTEAFF.

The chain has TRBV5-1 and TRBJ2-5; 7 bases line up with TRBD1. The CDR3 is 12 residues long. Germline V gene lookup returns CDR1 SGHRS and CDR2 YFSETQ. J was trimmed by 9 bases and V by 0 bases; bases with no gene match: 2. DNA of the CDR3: TGCGCCAGCAGCTTGGCCCAGGGGGCCCAGTACTTC. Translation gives CASSLAQGAQYF. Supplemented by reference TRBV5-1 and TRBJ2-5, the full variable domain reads KAGVTQTPRYLIKTRGQQVTLSCSPISGHRSVSWYQQTPGQGLQFLFEYFSETQRNKGNFPGRFSGRQFSNSRSEMNVSTLELGDSALYLCASSLAQGAQYFGPGTRLLVL.

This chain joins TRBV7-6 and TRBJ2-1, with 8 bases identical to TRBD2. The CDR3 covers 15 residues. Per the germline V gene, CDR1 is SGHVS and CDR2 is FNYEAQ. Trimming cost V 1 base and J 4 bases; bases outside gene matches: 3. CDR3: CASSLGSGGYNEQFF. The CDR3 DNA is TGTGCCAGCAGCTTAGGAAGCGGGGGTTACAATGAGCAGTTCTTC.

The CDR3, as DNA: TGTGCCAGCAGAGGGACTAGCGGGAGGGAGTCCCAGTACTTC. This translates into CASRGTSGRESQYF. V is TRBV6-1 and J is TRBJ2-5, with TRBD2 matching 16 bases. The V segment lost 6 bases and the J segment 9 bases; nucleotides outside the gene matches: 4. Germline values: CDR1 MNHNS, CDR2 SASEGT. The length of the CDR3 is 14 residues.

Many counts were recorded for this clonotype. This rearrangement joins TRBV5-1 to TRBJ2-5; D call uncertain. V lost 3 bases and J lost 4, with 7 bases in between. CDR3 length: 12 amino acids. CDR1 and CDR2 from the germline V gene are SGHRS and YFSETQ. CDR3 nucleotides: TGCGCCAGCAGCTACTCACGAGAGACCCAGTACTTC. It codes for CASSYSRETQYF.

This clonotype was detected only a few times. The CDR3 spells CASSPITGPPRDYGYTF. CDR3 coding DNA: TGTGCCAGCAGTCCTATTACAGGCCCGCCTCGGGACTATGGCTACACCTTC. This chain joins TRBV28 and TRBJ1-2; tentative D call: TRBD1 (5 bases). Germline CDR1 MDHEN, CDR2 SYDVKM. The ends were cut back, 5 bases at V and 3 bases at J, with 22 bases in the middle. The CDR3 is made up of 17 amino acids.

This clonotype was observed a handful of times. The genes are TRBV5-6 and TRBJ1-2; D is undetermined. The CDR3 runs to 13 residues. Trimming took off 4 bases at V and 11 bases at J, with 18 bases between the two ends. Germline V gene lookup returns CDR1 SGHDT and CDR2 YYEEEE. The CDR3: CASSLGTFHWYTF. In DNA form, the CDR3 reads TGTGCCAGCAGCCTGGGCACCTTCCATTGGTACACCTTC.

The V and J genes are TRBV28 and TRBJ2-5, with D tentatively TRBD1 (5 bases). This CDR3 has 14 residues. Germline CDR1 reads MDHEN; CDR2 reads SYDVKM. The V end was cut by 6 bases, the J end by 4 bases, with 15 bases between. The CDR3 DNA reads TGTGCCAGCAGCCCTGGACAAAAGCGAGAGACCCAGTACTTC. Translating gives CASSPGQKRETQYF.

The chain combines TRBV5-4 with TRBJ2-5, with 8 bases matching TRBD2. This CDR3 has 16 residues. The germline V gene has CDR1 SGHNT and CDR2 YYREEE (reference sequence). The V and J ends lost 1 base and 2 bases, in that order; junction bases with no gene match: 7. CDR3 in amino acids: CASSLSGGARQETQYF. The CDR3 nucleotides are TGTGCCAGCAGCTTGTCCGGGGGGGCCAGACAAGAGACCCAGTACTTC.

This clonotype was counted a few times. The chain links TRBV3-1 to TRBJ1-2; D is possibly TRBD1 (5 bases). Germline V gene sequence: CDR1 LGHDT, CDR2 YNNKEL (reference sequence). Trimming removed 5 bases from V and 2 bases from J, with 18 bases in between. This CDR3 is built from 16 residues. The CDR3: CASSKGAGRSNYGYTF. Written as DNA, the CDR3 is TGTGCCAGCAGCAAGGGAGCAGGGCGATCCAACTATGGCTACACCTTC.

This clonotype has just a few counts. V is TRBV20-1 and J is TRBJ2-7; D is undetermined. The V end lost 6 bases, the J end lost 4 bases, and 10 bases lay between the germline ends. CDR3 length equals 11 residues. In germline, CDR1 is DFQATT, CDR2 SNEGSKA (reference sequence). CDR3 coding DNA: TGCAGTGCCAGGTCTAGTTACGAGCAGTACTTC. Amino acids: CSARSSYEQYF.

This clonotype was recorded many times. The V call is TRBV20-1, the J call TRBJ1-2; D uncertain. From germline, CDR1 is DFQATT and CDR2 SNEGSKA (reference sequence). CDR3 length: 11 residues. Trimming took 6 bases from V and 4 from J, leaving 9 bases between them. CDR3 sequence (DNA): TGCAGTGCCCGGGGAGCCTATGGCTACACCTTC. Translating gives CSARGAYGYTF.

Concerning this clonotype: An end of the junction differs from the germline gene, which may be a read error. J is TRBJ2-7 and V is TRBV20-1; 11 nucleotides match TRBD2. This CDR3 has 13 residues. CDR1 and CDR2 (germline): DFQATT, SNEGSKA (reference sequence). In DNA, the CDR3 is TGCAGTTCTAGCGGGAGGTTTCCCTACGAGCAGTACTTC. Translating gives CSSSGRFPYEQYF.

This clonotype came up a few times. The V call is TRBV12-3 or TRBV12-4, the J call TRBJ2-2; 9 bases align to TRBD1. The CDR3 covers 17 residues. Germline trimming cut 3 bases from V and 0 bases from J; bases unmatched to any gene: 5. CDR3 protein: CASSFFRTGANTGELFF. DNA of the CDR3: TGTGCCAGCAGTTTCTTCAGGACAGGGGCGAACACCGGGGAGCTGTTTTTT.

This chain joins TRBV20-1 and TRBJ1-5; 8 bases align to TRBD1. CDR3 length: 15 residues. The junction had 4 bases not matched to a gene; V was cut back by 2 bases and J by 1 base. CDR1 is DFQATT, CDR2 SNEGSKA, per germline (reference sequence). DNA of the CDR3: TGCAGTGCTAGAAGACAGGGGTTAAGCAATCAGCCCCAGCATTTT. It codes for CSARRQGLSNQPQHF.